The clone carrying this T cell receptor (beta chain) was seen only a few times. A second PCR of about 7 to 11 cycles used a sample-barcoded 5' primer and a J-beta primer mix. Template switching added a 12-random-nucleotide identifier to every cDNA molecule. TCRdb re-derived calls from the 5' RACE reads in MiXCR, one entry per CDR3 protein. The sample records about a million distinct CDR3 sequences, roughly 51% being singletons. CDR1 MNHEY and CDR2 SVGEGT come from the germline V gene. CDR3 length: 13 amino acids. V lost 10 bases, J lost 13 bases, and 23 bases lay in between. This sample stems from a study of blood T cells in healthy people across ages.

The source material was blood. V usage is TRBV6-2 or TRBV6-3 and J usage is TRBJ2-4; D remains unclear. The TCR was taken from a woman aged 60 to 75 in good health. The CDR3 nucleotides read TGTGCCACCAAATTCTCCGGGCTGTTGGAGCAGTACTTC. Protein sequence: CATKFSGLLEQYF.